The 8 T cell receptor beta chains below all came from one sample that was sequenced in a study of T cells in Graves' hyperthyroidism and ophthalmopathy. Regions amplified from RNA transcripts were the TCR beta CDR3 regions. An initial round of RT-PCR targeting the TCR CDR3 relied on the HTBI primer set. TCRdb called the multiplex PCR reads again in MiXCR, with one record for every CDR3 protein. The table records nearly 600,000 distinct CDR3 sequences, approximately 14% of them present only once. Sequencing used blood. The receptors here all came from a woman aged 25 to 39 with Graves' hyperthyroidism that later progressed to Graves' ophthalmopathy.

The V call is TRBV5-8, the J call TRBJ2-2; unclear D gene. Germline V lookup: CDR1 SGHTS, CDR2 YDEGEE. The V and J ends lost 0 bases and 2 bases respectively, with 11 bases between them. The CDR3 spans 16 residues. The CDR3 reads CASSLAGRRNTGELFF. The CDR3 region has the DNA TGTGCCAGCAGCTTGGCCGGCAGAAGAAACACCGGGGAGCTGTTTTTT.

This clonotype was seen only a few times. The CDR3 region is CASSSLGTDQETQYF. The CDR3 DNA follows: TGTGCCAGCAGTTCCCTGGGGACTGATCAAGAGACCCAGTACTTC. The chain recombines TRBV6-5 with TRBJ2-5, with D perhaps matching TRBD2 (6 bases). Germline V gene sequence: CDR1 MNHEY, CDR2 SVGAGI. The CDR3 covers 15 residues. V lost 4 bases and J lost 2, with 14 bases in between.

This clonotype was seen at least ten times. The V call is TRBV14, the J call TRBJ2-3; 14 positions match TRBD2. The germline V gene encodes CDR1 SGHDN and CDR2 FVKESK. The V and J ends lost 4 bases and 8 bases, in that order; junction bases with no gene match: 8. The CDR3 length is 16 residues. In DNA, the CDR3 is TGTGCCAGCAGCCTGGGACTAGCGGGAGTACTGGGTACGCAGTATTTT. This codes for CASSLGLAGVLGTQYF.

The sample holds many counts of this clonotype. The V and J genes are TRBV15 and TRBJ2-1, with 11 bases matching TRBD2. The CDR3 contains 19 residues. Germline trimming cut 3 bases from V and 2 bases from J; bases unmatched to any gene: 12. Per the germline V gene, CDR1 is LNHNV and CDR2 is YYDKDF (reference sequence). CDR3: CATSRPSLSGRDAYNEQFF. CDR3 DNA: TGTGCCACCAGCAGGCCGTCACTTAGCGGGAGGGATGCCTACAATGAGCAGTTCTTC.

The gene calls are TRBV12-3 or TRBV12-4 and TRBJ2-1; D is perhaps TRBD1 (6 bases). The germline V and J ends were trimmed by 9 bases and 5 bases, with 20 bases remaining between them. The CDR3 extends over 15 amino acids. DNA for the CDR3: TGTGCCAGTACCGTTTGGGCAGGGGTTCACAATGAGCAGTTCTTC. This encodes CASTVWAGVHNEQFF.

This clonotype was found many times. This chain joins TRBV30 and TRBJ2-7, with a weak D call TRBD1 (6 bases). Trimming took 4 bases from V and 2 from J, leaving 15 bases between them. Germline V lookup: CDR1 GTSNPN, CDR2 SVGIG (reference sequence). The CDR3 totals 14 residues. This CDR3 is CAWIHRDIPYEQYF. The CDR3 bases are TGTGCCTGGATCCACCGGGACATACCCTACGAGCAGTACTTC.

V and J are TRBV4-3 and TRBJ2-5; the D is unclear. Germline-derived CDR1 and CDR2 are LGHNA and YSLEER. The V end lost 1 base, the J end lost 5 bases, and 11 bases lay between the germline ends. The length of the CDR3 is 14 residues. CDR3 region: CASSQALARETQYF. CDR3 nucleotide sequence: TGCGCCAGCAGCCAAGCTCTGGCCCGGGAGACCCAGTACTTC.

This CDR3 is CASSNPSGPYNEQFF. DNA of the CDR3: TGTGCCAGCAGCAATCCCAGCGGCCCCTACAATGAGCAGTTCTTC. This chain links TRBV9 with TRBJ2-1, with D possibly being TRBD2 (5 bases). Trimming removed 4 bases at V and 2 bases at J, with 13 bases between. Germline CDR1 reads SGDLS; CDR2 reads YYNGEE. The CDR3 is 15 residues long. The variable domain in full, with the rest retrieved from reference TRBV9 and TRBJ2-1, is DSGVTQTPKHLITATGQRVTLRCSPRSGDLSVYWYQQSLDQGLQFLIQYYNGEERAKGNILERFSAQQFPDLHSELNLSSLELGDSALYFCASSNPSGPYNEQFFGPGTRLTVL.